The 5 T cell receptor beta chains listed next were all sequenced from one sample in a study of relationships among human T cell subsets. From mRNA, alpha and beta CDR3 regions were amplified using semiquantitative ARM-PCR. In ARM-PCR, communal superprimers followed tagged nested gene-specific primers for exponential amplification. A single record per CDR3 protein comes from TCRdb applying MiXCR to the multiplex PCR reads. The table includes about 15,000 distinct CDR3 sequences, 62% detected once. Sequencing was carried out using total T cells sorted from blood. The receptor set was obtained from a man in his forties in good health.

The V call is TRBV20-1, the J call TRBJ1-5, with D possibly TRBD1 on 5 matching bases. The ends were cut back, 5 bases at V and 5 bases at J, with 10 bases in the middle. Per germline, CDR1 DFQATT and CDR2 SNEGSKA (reference sequence). The CDR3 extends over 12 amino acids. The CDR3 DNA follows: TGCAGTGCTGTGGGACCATATCAGCCCCAGCATTTT. Its protein product is CSAVGPYQPQHF.

The J gene is TRBJ2-7, the V gene TRBV10-1; 7 bases agree with TRBD1. CDR3 length equals 14 residues. The V and J ends lost 6 bases and 7 bases, in that order; junction bases with no gene match: 12. Germline CDR1 and CDR2: WNHNN and SYGVQD (reference sequence). The CDR3 nucleotides read TGCGCCAGCAGCCCTGGACAGGCTATGGGTGAGCAGTACTTC. Its translation is CASSPGQAMGEQYF.

The V call is TRBV5-1, the J call TRBJ2-5; D not certain. The CDR3 has 11 residues. Germline-derived CDR1 and CDR2 are SGHRS and YFSETQ. Trimming removed 6 bases at V and 2 bases at J, with 5 bases between. In nucleotides, the CDR3 is TGCGCCAGCACAGAACAAGAGACCCAGTACTTC. Translated: CASTEQETQYF. The full variable domain, rest sourced from reference TRBV5-1 and TRBJ2-5, is KAGVTQTPRYLIKTRGQQVTLSCSPISGHRSVSWYQQTPGQGLQFLFEYFSETQRNKGNFPGRFSGRQFSNSRSEMNVSTLELGDSALYLCASTEQETQYFGPGTRLLVL.

This clonotype was seen only a few times. As DNA, the CDR3 is TGTGCCTGGAGTGCCCGGGGACGGGGGGTCAATCAGCCCCAGCATTTT. As protein: CAWSARGRGVNQPQHF. This chain uses TRBV30 with TRBJ1-5; tentative D call: TRBD1 (5 bases). V shed 1 base and J shed 3 bases, with 16 bases lying between them. CDR1 and CDR2 from the germline V gene are GTSNPN and SVGIG (reference sequence). This CDR3 spans 16 amino acids.

The chain carries TRBV28 and TRBJ2-3; D not resolved. CDR1 and CDR2 from the germline V gene are MDHEN and SYDVKM. With 7 bases removed from V and 2 bases from J, the gap between germline ends came to 13 bases. This CDR3 contains 14 residues. The CDR3 sequence is CASTLAEPTDTQYF. The CDR3 DNA follows: TGTGCCAGCACCCTGGCCGAGCCCACAGATACGCAGTATTTT.